Below, 28 T cell receptor beta chains from the same sample are listed, as sequenced in a study of blood T cell repertoires in COVID-19. Method: immunoSEQ multiplex PCR; TCRdb's copy keeps in-frame clones and lacks some. The sample consists of roughly 200,000 clones, roughly 90% of them appearing once. What was sequenced was PBMCs or T cells enriched from blood (not recorded which). The origin of the receptors is a middle-aged woman with acute COVID-19.

V gene TRBV2 combines with J gene TRBJ2-1; no definite D call. V lost 6 bases and J 10 bases, leaving 13 bases between the germline ends. CDR1 SNHLY and CDR2 FYNNEI come from the germline V gene. The CDR3 sequence is 12 residues long. CDR3 sequence (DNA): TGTGCCAGCAGGGGCTCAGGAAACGAGCAGTTCTTC. As protein: CASRGSGNEQFF.

This clone occurred a few times. The chain combines TRBV18 with TRBJ2-5, with 8 bases lining up with TRBD2. Germline V gene lookup returns CDR1 KGHSH and CDR2 LQKENI. The CDR3 runs to 17 residues. Trimming cost V 0 bases and J 1 base; bases outside gene matches: 7. CDR3 protein: CASSPPRRGGIQETQYF. The CDR3 DNA follows: TGTGCCAGCTCACCACCACGTCGGGGGGGGATCCAAGAGACCCAGTACTTC.

The chain couples TRBV3-1 (or the pseudogene TRBV3-2) to TRBJ1-6, with no clear D. Trimming pared 1 base from V and 9 bases from J, leaving 16 bases between. The germline V gene encodes CDR1 LGHDT and CDR2 YNNKEL (reference sequence). The CDR3 is 16 residues long. CDR3 nucleotides: TGTGCCAGCAGCCAAGGTTTGACATCGAGTGGTTCACCCCTCCACTTT. It yields the protein CASSQGLTSSGSPLHF.

This clone occurred a few times. The chain has TRBV12-5 and TRBJ2-1; unclear D gene. Germline values: CDR1 LGHNT, CDR2 FRNRAP. The CDR3 extends over 15 amino acids. Trimming pared 3 bases from V and 2 bases from J, leaving 11 bases between. This CDR3 is CASGFTETPYNEQFF. The CDR3, as DNA: TGTGCTAGTGGTTTTACAGAAACCCCCTACAATGAGCAGTTCTTC.

This clone has a single count. The chain recombines TRBV5-1 with TRBJ1-6; a possible D gene is TRBD1 (6 bases). Trimming left V 0 bases short and J 10 bases short, with 11 bases between. Per germline, CDR1 SGHRS and CDR2 YFSETQ. The CDR3 consists of 14 residues. The CDR3 spells CASSLDRVGSPLHF. The CDR3 region has the DNA TGCGCCAGCAGCTTGGACAGGGTAGGCTCACCCCTCCACTTT.

The chain carries TRBV4-1 and TRBJ1-2, with 8 bases aligning to TRBD1. Germline V gives CDR1 MGHRA, CDR2 YSYEKL. There are 15 residues in the CDR3. Germline trimming cut 0 bases from V and 7 bases from J; bases unmatched to any gene: 7. DNA of the CDR3: TGCGCCAGCAGCCAAGAAGGTGCCAGGGGGCTTGGCTACACCTTC. This translates into CASSQEGARGLGYTF.

V is TRBV5-4 and J is TRBJ2-2; 7 bases line up with TRBD1. The CDR3 is 14 amino acids. Trimming took 7 bases from V and 0 from J; bases not matched to a gene: 3. Germline V CDR1 and CDR2: SGHNT, YYREEE (reference sequence). The CDR3 reads CASYGQANTGELFF. Written as DNA, the CDR3 is TGTGCCAGCTACGGACAGGCGAACACCGGGGAGCTGTTTTTT.

The V call is TRBV19, the J call TRBJ1-1; D gene unclear. The germline V gene has CDR1 LNHDA and CDR2 SQIVND (reference sequence). The CDR3 consists of 15 residues. Trimming took 9 bases from V and 5 from J, leaving 22 bases between them. DNA of the CDR3: TGTGCCAGCCTCCCCCATTCAGCTAGTGGGACTGAAGCTTTCTTT. Protein product: CASLPHSASGTEAFF.

Here the CDR3 DNA reads TGTGCCAGCAGTTTCTCAAACCTACGAAGGGGGAATTCACCCCTCCACTTT. It specifies CASSFSNLRRGNSPLHF. The chain combines TRBV5-6 with TRBJ1-6, with D tentatively TRBD1 (6 bases). Trimming removed 5 bases from V and 7 bases from J, with 22 bases in between. The CDR3 is 17 residues long. Looked up from germline, CDR1 is SGHDT and CDR2 is YYEEEE.

This clone was found a few times. V gene TRBV3-1 (or the pseudogene TRBV3-2) combines with J gene TRBJ2-1; TRBD2 aligns across 7 bases. CDR3 length: 15 amino acids. Per the germline V gene, CDR1 is LGHDT and CDR2 is YNNKEL (reference sequence). V dropped 4 bases and J dropped 8; count of bases not matched to a gene: 11. In DNA, the CDR3 is TGTGCCAGCAGCCCAGGACTCGGGGGGTTCGATGAGCAGTTCTTC. Protein product: CASSPGLGGFDEQFF.

The rearrangement links TRBV2 to TRBJ1-6; 7 bases fit TRBD1. This CDR3 contains 16 residues. V was clipped by 6 bases and J by 0 bases; unmatched bases: 5. The germline gives CDR1 SNHLY, CDR2 FYNNEI. The CDR3 loop reads CASSLGDSSYNSPLHF. The CDR3 coding sequence is TGTGCCAGCAGCCTAGGGGACAGCTCCTATAATTCACCCCTCCACTTT.

The rearrangement uses TRBV9 and TRBJ1-2; 8 nucleotides align to TRBD1. The V and J ends lost 7 bases and 4 bases, in that order; junction bases with no gene match: 15. The germline V gene encodes CDR1 SGDLS and CDR2 YYNGEE. There are 16 residues in the CDR3. The CDR3: CASAEGTGLLGYGYTF. The CDR3 bases are TGTGCCAGCGCGGAAGGGACAGGCCTTTTAGGCTATGGCTACACCTTC.

The V gene is TRBV7-3, the J gene TRBJ2-2, with D tentatively TRBD1 (7 bases). CDR3 length: 15 residues. Germline-derived CDR1 and CDR2 are SGHTA and FQGTGA. V lost 5 bases and J 3 bases, leaving 13 bases between the germline ends. The CDR3 here is CASSPGGTYTGELFF. DNA for the CDR3: TGTGCCAGCAGCCCAGGGGGGACATACACCGGGGAGCTGTTTTTT.

The J gene is TRBJ1-1, the V gene TRBV7-8; the D gene is possibly TRBD1 (6 bases). The germline V gene has CDR1 SGHVS and CDR2 FQNEAQ. The CDR3 sequence is 13 residues long. Trimming shortened V by 8 bases and J by 6 bases, and 16 bases separated the two germline ends. The CDR3 DNA is TGTGCCAGCCTCCGGGGGGCGTGGGCTGAAGCTTTCTTT. It specifies CASLRGAWAEAFF. Based on the CDR3 plus reference TRBV7-8 and TRBJ1-1, the full variable domain is GAGVSQSPRYKVAKRGQDVALRCDPISGHVSLFWYQQALGQGPEFLTYFQNEAQLDKSGLPSDRFFAERPEGSVSTLKIQRTQQEDSAVYLCASLRGAWAEAFFGQGTRLTVV.

The chain joins TRBV7-9 to TRBJ2-1; 7 bases agree with TRBD1. The CDR3 contains 15 residues. Germline V gives CDR1 SEHNR, CDR2 FQNEAQ (reference sequence). V shed 4 bases, J shed 5 bases, and the junction held 8 bases outside the gene matches. The CDR3 loop reads CASSSQQTGNNEQFF. In DNA form, the CDR3 reads TGTGCCAGCAGCTCTCAGCAGACAGGGAACAATGAGCAGTTCTTC. Filled out from reference TRBV7-9 and TRBJ2-1, the complete variable domain reads DTGVSQNPRHKITKRGQNVTFRCDPISEHNRLYWYRQTLGQGPEFLTYFQNEAQLEKSRLLSDRFSAERPKGSFSTLEIQRTEQGDSAMYLCASSSQQTGNNEQFFGPGTRLTVL.

The chain employs TRBV6-5 and TRBJ2-7; D might be TRBD1 (6 bases). Trimming left V 0 bases short and J 3 bases short, with 12 bases between. This CDR3 comprises 15 residues. Germline CDR1 and CDR2: MNHEY and SVGAGI. The CDR3 here is CASSYSGAAVYEQYV. DNA of the CDR3: TGTGCCAGCAGTTACTCGGGGGCAGCGGTCTACGAGCAGTACGTC.

The gene calls are TRBV19 and TRBJ2-2; 10 bases are a match to TRBD1. The CDR3 is made up of 17 amino acids. CDR1 is LNHDA and CDR2 is SQIVND in the germline V gene (reference sequence). V was pared by 1 base and J by 6 bases, with 8 bases of the junction left unmatched. CDR3 nucleotide sequence: TGTGCCAGTAGTATAGCCCACGACAGGGGGCTTGCCGGGGAGCTGTTTTTT. Translation: CASSIAHDRGLAGELFF.

The genes are TRBV7-2 and TRBJ1-2, with 7 bases identical to TRBD1. Germline CDR1 reads SGHTA; CDR2 reads FQGNSA. The CDR3 is made up of 14 amino acids. Trimming cost V 1 base and J 8 bases; bases outside gene matches: 7. The CDR3 reads CASSLEGGAGGYTF. The DNA for the CDR3 is TGTGCCAGCAGCTTAGAAGGGGGCGCGGGCGGCTACACCTTC.

The rearrangement links TRBV5-1 to TRBJ1-3; D might be TRBD1 (6 bases). Deletions cut 5 bases from V and 0 bases from J, with 12 bases between. This CDR3 region has 15 residues. Germline V gene data show CDR1 as SGHRS and CDR2 as YFSETQ. CDR3 nucleotides: TGCGCCAGCAGACCACAGGGACCCTCTGGAAACACCATATATTTT. Translated, it gives CASRPQGPSGNTIYF.

The chain recombines TRBV30 with TRBJ1-4; 10 nucleotides match TRBD1. The V and J ends lost 2 bases and 8 bases, in that order; junction bases with no gene match: 5. The CDR3 sequence is 14 residues long. From germline, CDR1 is GTSNPN and CDR2 SVGIG (reference sequence). The CDR3 bases are TGTGCCTGGAGTTTAGGACAGGGGGACGAAAAACTGTTTTTT. This encodes CAWSLGQGDEKLFF.

The chain has TRBV29-1 and TRBJ2-4; tentative D call: TRBD2 (7 bases). Germline CDR1 SQVTM, CDR2 ANQGSEA. V lost 4 bases and J lost 3, with 13 bases in between. CDR3 size: 14 residues. In DNA, the CDR3 is TGCAGCGTTGGGTCGGGGGGCAGCAAAAACATTCAGTACTTC. As protein: CSVGSGGSKNIQYF.

This clone was counted a single time. This chain connects TRBV10-3 to TRBJ2-1; 7 nucleotides line up with TRBD2. The V and J ends lost 2 bases and 0 bases, in that order; junction bases with no gene match: 1. This CDR3 spans 15 amino acids. CDR1 and CDR2 (germline): ENHRY, SYGVKD. CDR3 in DNA: TGTGCCATCAGTGAGCGGGACTACTCCTACAATGAGCAGTTCTTC. Encoded protein: CAISERDYSYNEQFF.

This clone was detected only once. The chain combines TRBV9 with TRBJ2-7, with D maybe TRBD2 (5 bases). The CDR3 sequence is 15 residues long. The V gene's germline CDR1 is SGDLS and CDR2 YYNGEE. The V end lost 4 bases, the J end lost 0 bases, and 14 bases lay between the germline ends. CDR3 coding DNA: TGTGCCAGCAGCCCGACGGGGTTGGGCTCCTACGAGCAGTACTTC. It is translated as CASSPTGLGSYEQYF.

V is TRBV5-1 and J is TRBJ2-7; 8 bases line up with TRBD1. V was clipped by 4 bases and J by 6 bases; unmatched bases: 3. Germline V gene data show CDR1 as SGHRS and CDR2 as YFSETQ. The CDR3 length is 12 residues. The CDR3 sequence is CASSQTGAEQYF. The CDR3 nucleotides are TGCGCCAGCAGCCAGACAGGGGCCGAGCAGTACTTC. Using reference TRBV5-1 and TRBJ2-7 for the parts outside the CDR3, the full variable domain is KAGVTQTPRYLIKTRGQQVTLSCSPISGHRSVSWYQQTPGQGLQFLFEYFSETQRNKGNFPGRFSGRQFSNSRSEMNVSTLELGDSALYLCASSQTGAEQYFGPGTRLTVT.

The chain joins TRBV11-2 to TRBJ1-1; no reliable D call. The ends were cut back, 5 bases at V and 4 bases at J, with 8 bases in the middle. CDR1 is SGHAT, CDR2 FQNNGV, per germline. The length of the CDR3 is 12 residues. The CDR3 sequence: CASSLLGTEAFF. CDR3 in DNA: TGTGCCAGCAGCCTCCTCGGCACTGAAGCTTTCTTT.

This CDR3 is CSGVEEMNTEAFF. In nucleotides, the CDR3 is TGCAGCGGGGTGGAGGAGATGAACACTGAAGCTTTCTTT. This rearrangement joins TRBV29-1 to TRBJ1-1; D is undetermined. Germline V gene sequence: CDR1 SQVTM, CDR2 ANQGSEA. V shed 7 bases and J shed 0 bases, with 12 bases lying between them. The CDR3 is 13 amino acids.

The chain has TRBV12-3 or TRBV12-4 and TRBJ1-1; 8 positions match TRBD1. This CDR3 has 11 amino acids. V shed 3 bases and J 11 bases; nucleotides not matched to a gene: 2. This CDR3 is CASSLRDRAFF. The CDR3 nucleotides are TGTGCCAGCAGTTTGAGGGACAGGGCTTTCTTT.

V usage is TRBV12-3 or TRBV12-4 and J usage is TRBJ1-2; TRBD1 is a possible D gene (5 bases). The CDR3 sequence is 13 residues long. V was pared by 6 bases and J by 8 bases, with 16 bases between. The CDR3 sequence is CASSPRGGTGYTF. Here the CDR3 DNA reads TGTGCCAGCAGCCCTCGGGGGGGAACGGGCTACACCTTC.